This TCR beta chain was identified in a study of shared clonotypes between healthy human individuals. V was shortened by 6 bases and J by 1 base, with 7 bases between the two germline ends. Looked up from germline, CDR1 is SQVTM and CDR2 is ANQGSEA. The CDR3 covers 11 residues. With regard to this clone: Other nucleotide sequences in the sample specify the same CDR3.

Profiled with immunoSEQ multiplex PCR; TCRdb holds only in-frame clones, not every one. The data contain around 700,000 clones, less than 85% of them singletons. The rearrangement links TRBV29-1 to TRBJ2-7; possible D gene TRBD1, 6 bases. Source material: memory CD4+ T cells sorted from blood. The subset denotes: CD45RA-negative fraction. This sequence originates from a woman aged 25 to 39 in good health. CDR3 coding DNA: TGCAGCGTCGGACAGTCCTACGAGCAGTACTTC. Its protein is CSVGQSYEQYF.